One and the same sample provided the 23 T cell receptor beta chains below, sequenced in a study of shared clonotypes between healthy human individuals. Libraries were prepared by immunoSEQ multiplex PCR; TCRdb keeps only in-frame clonotypes and omits some of them. This sample has hundreds of thousands of clones; approximately 73% occur once, and the top ten carry more than 1.5%. Sequenced sample: memory CD4+ T cells sorted from blood. Subset described: CD45RA-negative fraction. The source of these receptors is a woman in her twenties or thirties in good health.

This clone has more than one count but fewer than ten. The V call is TRBV2, the J call TRBJ2-3; D is possibly TRBD2 (5 bases). The CDR3 runs 15 residues. CDR1 and CDR2 (germline): SNHLY, FYNNEI. V gave up 5 bases and J gave up 0 bases, with 12 bases separating them. The CDR3 DNA follows: TGTGCCAGCAGTCCGAGCGGAGGTAGCACAGATACGCAGTATTTT. Translating gives CASSPSGGSTDTQYF.

The rearrangement uses TRBV5-4 and TRBJ2-7; D is unresolved. V gave up 4 bases and J gave up 5 bases, with 16 bases separating them. This CDR3 has 14 amino acids. Germline CDR1 reads SGHNT; CDR2 reads YYREEE (reference sequence). CDR3 nucleotides: TGTGCCAGCAGCCCCAGTTACGTTCTGCACGAGCAGTACTTC. Protein product: CASSPSYVLHEQYF.

The chain carries TRBV6-5 and TRBJ1-3, with D possibly being TRBD1 (6 bases). Deletions cut 11 bases from V and 4 bases from J, with 12 bases between. The germline V gene has CDR1 MNHEY and CDR2 SVGAGI. CDR3 size: 12 residues. CDR3 amino acids: CAAQGNGNTIYF. As DNA, the CDR3 is TGTGCCGCTCAGGGGAACGGAAACACCATATATTTT.

The J gene is TRBJ1-2, the V gene TRBV5-6; D uncertain. This CDR3 contains 14 residues. With 0 bases removed from V and 0 bases from J, the gap between germline ends came to 6 bases. CDR1 and CDR2 (germline): SGHDT, YYEEEE. The CDR3 DNA is TGTGCCAGCAGCTTGGCTGCAGCTAACTATGGCTACACCTTC. Its protein is CASSLAAANYGYTF.

The V gene is TRBV28, the J gene TRBJ2-2; tentative D call: TRBD1 (6 bases). The CDR3 runs 14 residues. Germline-derived CDR1 and CDR2 are MDHEN and SYDVKM. V lost 5 bases, J lost 4 bases, and 11 bases lay in between. CDR3 nucleotide sequence: TGTGCCAGCAGTACACAGGGTTTCACCGGGGAGCTGTTTTTT. It yields the protein CASSTQGFTGELFF.

V is TRBV28 and J is TRBJ2-7, with TRBD2 matching 12 bases. Losses at the gene ends were 6 bases for V and 0 bases for J; bases not matched to a gene: 0. There are 14 residues in the CDR3. Germline lookup yields CDR1 MDHEN and CDR2 SYDVKM. The CDR3 region is CASRTSGSSYEQYF. CDR3 in DNA: TGTGCCAGCAGGACTAGCGGGAGCTCCTACGAGCAGTACTTC. The full variable domain, rest sourced from reference TRBV28 and TRBJ2-7, is DVKVTQSSRYLVKRTGEKVFLECVQDMDHENMFWYRQDPGLGLRLIYFSYDVKMKEKGDIPEGYSVSREKKERFSLILESASTNQTSMYLCASRTSGSSYEQYFGPGTRLTVT.

The chain uses TRBV5-4 and TRBJ2-2; D gene ambiguous. The CDR3 contains 14 residues. V lost 2 bases and J lost 3, with 8 bases in between. Per the germline V gene, CDR1 is SGHNT and CDR2 is YYREEE (reference sequence). The CDR3 reads CASSFRWDTGELFF. Written as DNA, the CDR3 is TGTGCCAGCAGCTTTCGGTGGGACACCGGGGAGCTGTTTTTT.

The J gene is TRBJ1-2, the V gene TRBV5-1, with D possibly being TRBD1 (5 bases). CDR1 is SGHRS and CDR2 is YFSETQ in the germline V gene. The V end was cut by 7 bases, the J end by 4 bases, with 8 bases between. There are 11 residues in the CDR3. CDR3 sequence: CASGGAYGYTF. The CDR3 region has the DNA TGCGCCAGCGGCGGGGCCTATGGCTACACCTTC. Full variable domain (rest looked up from reference TRBV5-1 and TRBJ1-2): KAGVTQTPRYLIKTRGQQVTLSCSPISGHRSVSWYQQTPGQGLQFLFEYFSETQRNKGNFPGRFSGRQFSNSRSEMNVSTLELGDSALYLCASGGAYGYTFGSGTRLTVV.

The rearrangement uses TRBV9 and TRBJ1-3, with D uncertain. V shed 1 base and J shed 0 bases, with 5 bases lying between them. The V gene's germline CDR1 is SGDLS and CDR2 YYNGEE. CDR3 length: 14 amino acids. The DNA for the CDR3 is TGTGCCAGCAGCGTATTTAGCTCTGGAAACACCATATATTTT. This translates into CASSVFSSGNTIYF.

In its sample, this clone was seen many times. The V gene is TRBV25-1, the J gene TRBJ2-4; D possibly matches TRBD1 or TRBD2 (5 bases each). The germline gives CDR1 MGHDK, CDR2 SYGVNS. The CDR3 is 16 residues long. Trimming took 3 bases from V and 0 from J, leaving 12 bases between them. This chain's CDR3 is CASSDKGTLAKNIQYF. CDR3 DNA: TGTGCCAGCAGTGATAAGGGGACCCTAGCCAAAAACATTCAGTACTTC.

The chain joins TRBV6-1 to TRBJ1-2; the D is unclear. This CDR3 comprises 14 residues. With 1 base removed from V and 2 bases from J, the gap between germline ends came to 8 bases. Germline-derived CDR1 and CDR2 are MNHNS and SASEGT. The CDR3 DNA reads TGTGCCAGCAGTGAAGTGGGGAACAACTATGGCTACACCTTC. It encodes CASSEVGNNYGYTF.

The chain couples TRBV5-6 to TRBJ2-7, with D perhaps TRBD1 (6 bases). Deletions cut 0 bases from V and 6 bases from J, with 16 bases between. This CDR3 has 15 amino acids. The V gene's germline CDR1 is SGHDT and CDR2 YYEEEE. The CDR3 bases are TGTGCCAGCAGCTTGGTACAGGGAAGGAATGGCGAGCAGTACTTC. Translating gives CASSLVQGRNGEQYF.

This chain links TRBV11-3 with TRBJ1-1, with 8 bases fitting TRBD1. The germline gives CDR1 SGHNT, CDR2 YENEEA. This CDR3 is built from 14 residues. Trimming removed 1 base from V and 7 bases from J; junction bases left unmatched: 5. The CDR3 protein is CASSLGNTGGEAFF. DNA for the CDR3: TGTGCCAGCAGCTTAGGAAACACAGGGGGTGAAGCTTTCTTT.

The count of this clone is one. The genes are TRBV7-9 and TRBJ1-3; D remains unclear. Trimming removed 5 bases at V and 0 bases at J, with 8 bases between. Germline lookup yields CDR1 SEHNR and CDR2 FQNEAQ (reference sequence). There are 14 residues in the CDR3. The CDR3 nucleotides read TGTGCCAGCAGCATCCGCAACTCTGGAAACACCATATATTTT. This sequence encodes CASSIRNSGNTIYF.

This clone appeared a few times. This chain connects TRBV30 to TRBJ2-3; D may be TRBD1 (6 bases). With 4 bases removed from V and 0 bases from J, the gap between germline ends came to 14 bases. In germline, CDR1 is GTSNPN, CDR2 SVGIG (reference sequence). There are 15 residues in the CDR3. CDR3 loop: CAWKIRDTSTDTQYF. CDR3 DNA sequence: TGTGCCTGGAAAATCCGGGACACCAGCACAGATACGCAGTATTTT. The variable domain in full, with the rest retrieved from reference TRBV30 and TRBJ2-3, is SQTIHQWPATLVQPVGSPLSLECTVEGTSNPNLYWYRQAAGRGLQLLFYSVGIGQISSEVPQNLSASRPQDRQFILSSKKLLLSDSGFYLCAWKIRDTSTDTQYFGPGTRLTVL.

V usage is TRBV18 and J usage is TRBJ2-7, with D possibly matching TRBD1 (6 bases). The germline V gene encodes CDR1 KGHSH and CDR2 LQKENI. The CDR3 length is 16 residues. V lost 3 bases to trimming and J lost 0 bases, with 15 bases between them. In DNA, the CDR3 is TGTGCCAGCTCACCCCCCGGGACACTAGTCTCCTACGAGCAGTACTTC. This sequence encodes CASSPPGTLVSYEQYF.

The chain uses TRBV6-6 and TRBJ2-7; 7 bases map to TRBD2. The CDR3 spans 16 residues. Per germline, CDR1 MNHNY and CDR2 SVGAGI (reference sequence). V shed 2 bases, J shed 0 bases, and the junction held 7 bases outside the gene matches. Written as DNA, the CDR3 is TGTGCCAGCAGTTACGGTGCGGGAGTCACCTCCTACGAGCAGTACTTC. Its protein is CASSYGAGVTSYEQYF.

The V call is TRBV7-3, the J call TRBJ2-2; D is possibly TRBD1 (5 bases). The CDR3 has 16 residues. Trimming cost V 3 bases and J 1 base, with 12 bases left between them. The germline gives CDR1 SGHTA, CDR2 FQGTGA. The chain's CDR3 is CASSFGAALNTGELFF. CDR3 bases: TGTGCCAGCAGCTTTGGGGCAGCTCTGAACACCGGGGAGCTGTTTTTT.

The V and J genes are TRBV7-2 and TRBJ2-1; 8 positions match TRBD1. The V gene's germline CDR1 is SGHTA and CDR2 FQGNSA. Trimming at V came to 4 bases and at J to 5 bases, leaving 4 bases not matched to a gene. The CDR3 contains 14 residues. CDR3 coding DNA: TGTGCCAGCAGCTCACAGGGGGGCGACAATGAGCAGTTCTTC. Translation: CASSSQGGDNEQFF.

There are a few counts of this clone. This chain connects TRBV5-1 to TRBJ2-3; D possibly matches TRBD1 or TRBD2 (5 bases each). Germline V CDR1 and CDR2: SGHRS, YFSETQ. Trimming removed 3 bases at V and 10 bases at J, with 21 bases between. CDR3 length equals 15 residues. In DNA form, the CDR3 reads TGCGCCAGCAGCTACTCCGGGACGCAGGGCCTCGCGCAGTATTTT. It specifies CASSYSGTQGLAQYF.

Only one count was recorded for this clone. This chain connects TRBV12-1 to TRBJ2-1; the listed D gene, TRBD1, was not tested against the DNA. TRBV12-1 is a pseudogene locus. This CDR3 has 12 amino acids. DNA for the CDR3: TGTGCCAGCAGTTGCAAGATGGCTGAGCAGTTCTTC. This translates into CASSCKMAEQFF.

This chain uses TRBV18 with TRBJ1-4; TRBD1 is a possible D gene (5 bases). Germline V CDR1 and CDR2: KGHSH, LQKENI. Trimming took off 2 bases at V and 8 bases at J, with 9 bases between the two ends. This CDR3 contains 13 residues. The CDR3 protein is CASSPGAGEKLFF. The CDR3 DNA sequence: TGTGCCAGCTCACCAGGGGCGGGGGAAAAACTGTTTTTT.

This clone was recorded once. This sequence joins TRBV6-6 and TRBJ1-2, with a possible D match to TRBD1 (6 bases). V was clipped by 6 bases and J by 7 bases, with 12 bases between them. The CDR3 has 12 amino acids. Germline CDR1 reads MNHNY; CDR2 reads SVGAGI (reference sequence). CDR3 loop: CASRTQGSGYTF. The CDR3, as DNA: TGTGCCAGCAGGACCCAGGGGTCTGGCTACACCTTC.